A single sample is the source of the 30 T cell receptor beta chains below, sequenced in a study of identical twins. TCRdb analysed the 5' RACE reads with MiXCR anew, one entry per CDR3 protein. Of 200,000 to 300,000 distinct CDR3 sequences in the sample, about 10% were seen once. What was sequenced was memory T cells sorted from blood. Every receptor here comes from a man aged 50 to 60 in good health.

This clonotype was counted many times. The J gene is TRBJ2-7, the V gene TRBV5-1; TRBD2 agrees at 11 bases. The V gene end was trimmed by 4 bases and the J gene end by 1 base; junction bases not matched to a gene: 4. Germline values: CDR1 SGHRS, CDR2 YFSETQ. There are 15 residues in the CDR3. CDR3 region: CASSELAGASYEQYF. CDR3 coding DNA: TGCGCCAGCAGCGAACTAGCGGGAGCGTCCTACGAGCAGTACTTC.

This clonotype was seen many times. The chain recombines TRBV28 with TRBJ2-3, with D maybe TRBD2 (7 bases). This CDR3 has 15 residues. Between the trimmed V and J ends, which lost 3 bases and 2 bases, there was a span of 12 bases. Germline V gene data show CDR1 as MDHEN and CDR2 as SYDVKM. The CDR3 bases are TGTGCCAGCAGTTTCGGGGGGCTGACCACAGATACGCAGTATTTT. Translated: CASSFGGLTTDTQYF.

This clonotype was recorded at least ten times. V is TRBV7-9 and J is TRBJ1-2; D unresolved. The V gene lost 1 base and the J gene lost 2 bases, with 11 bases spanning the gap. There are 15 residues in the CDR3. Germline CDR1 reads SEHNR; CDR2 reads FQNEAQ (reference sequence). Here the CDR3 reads CASSLERGPNYGYTF. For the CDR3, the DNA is TGTGCCAGCAGCTTAGAACGGGGTCCCAACTATGGCTACACCTTC.

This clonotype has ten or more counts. CDR3 residues: CASSEHGVSNQPQHF. Written as DNA, the CDR3 is TGTGCCAGCAGTGAACACGGAGTTAGCAATCAGCCCCAGCATTTT. The chain combines TRBV6-1 with TRBJ1-5; D gene ambiguous. Germline values: CDR1 MNHNS, CDR2 SASEGT. The CDR3 spans 15 residues. Trimming pared 2 bases from V and 0 bases from J, leaving 8 bases between.

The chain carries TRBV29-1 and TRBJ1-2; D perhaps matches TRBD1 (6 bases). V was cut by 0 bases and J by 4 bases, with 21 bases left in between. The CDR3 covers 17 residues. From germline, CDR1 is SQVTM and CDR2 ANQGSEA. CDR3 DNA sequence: TGCAGCGTTGAAGATAAAGTTGGGCAGGGGTCTATCTATGGCTACACCTTC. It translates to CSVEDKVGQGSIYGYTF.

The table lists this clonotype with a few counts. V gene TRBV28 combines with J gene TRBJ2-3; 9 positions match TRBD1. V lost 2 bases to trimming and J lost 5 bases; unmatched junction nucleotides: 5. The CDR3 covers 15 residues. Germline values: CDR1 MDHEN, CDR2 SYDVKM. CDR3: CASSLNTGGVDTQYF. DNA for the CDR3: TGTGCCAGCAGTTTAAACACAGGGGGCGTAGATACGCAGTATTTT. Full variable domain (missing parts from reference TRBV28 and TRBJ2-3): DVKVTQSSRYLVKRTGEKVFLECVQDMDHENMFWYRQDPGLGLRLIYFSYDVKMKEKGDIPEGYSVSREKKERFSLILESASTNQTSMYLCASSLNTGGVDTQYFGPGTRLTVL.

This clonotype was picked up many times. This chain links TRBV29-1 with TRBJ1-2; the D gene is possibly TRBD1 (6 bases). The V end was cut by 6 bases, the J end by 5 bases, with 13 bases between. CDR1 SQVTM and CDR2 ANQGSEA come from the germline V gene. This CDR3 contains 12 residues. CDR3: CSVARGGYGYTF. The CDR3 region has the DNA TGCAGCGTCGCCAGAGGGGGTTATGGCTACACCTTC.

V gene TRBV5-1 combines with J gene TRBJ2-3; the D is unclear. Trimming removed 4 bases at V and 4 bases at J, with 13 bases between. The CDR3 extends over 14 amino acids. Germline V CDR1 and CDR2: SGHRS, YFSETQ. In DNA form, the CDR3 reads TGCGCCAGCAGCGACGACCGGGCCTCAGATACGCAGTATTTT. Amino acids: CASSDDRASDTQYF. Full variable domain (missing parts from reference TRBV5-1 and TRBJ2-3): KAGVTQTPRYLIKTRGQQVTLSCSPISGHRSVSWYQQTPGQGLQFLFEYFSETQRNKGNFPGRFSGRQFSNSRSEMNVSTLELGDSALYLCASSDDRASDTQYFGPGTRLTVL.

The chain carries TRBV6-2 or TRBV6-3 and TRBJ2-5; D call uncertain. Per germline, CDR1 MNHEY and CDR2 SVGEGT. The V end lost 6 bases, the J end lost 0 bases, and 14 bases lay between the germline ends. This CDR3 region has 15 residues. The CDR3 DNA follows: TGTGCCAGCAGCCAAGCCCGAGGCGACCAAGAGACCCAGTACTTC. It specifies CASSQARGDQETQYF.

CDR3 region: CASSRGAGSMGYGYTF. CDR3 bases: TGCGCCAGCAGCCGCGGGGCAGGGTCTATGGGCTATGGCTACACCTTC. This chain uses TRBV5-1 with TRBJ1-2, with D perhaps matching TRBD1 (5 bases). Germline V gives CDR1 SGHRS, CDR2 YFSETQ. The CDR3 has 16 residues. Trimming cost V 4 bases and J 4 bases, with 20 bases left between them.

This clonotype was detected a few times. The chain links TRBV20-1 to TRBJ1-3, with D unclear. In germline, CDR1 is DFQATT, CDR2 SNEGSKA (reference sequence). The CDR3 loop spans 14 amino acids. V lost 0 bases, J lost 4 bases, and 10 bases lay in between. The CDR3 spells CSARDFGPGNTIYF. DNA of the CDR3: TGCAGTGCTAGAGATTTCGGGCCAGGAAACACCATATATTTT.

The CDR3 coding sequence is TGTGCCAGCAGCACGTACAACGAGCAGTACTTC. It is translated as CASSTYNEQYF. This sequence joins TRBV28 and TRBJ2-7, with D unclear. Germline-derived CDR1 and CDR2 are MDHEN and SYDVKM. V was shortened by 6 bases and J by 5 bases, with 8 bases between the two germline ends. This CDR3 is 11 amino acids long.

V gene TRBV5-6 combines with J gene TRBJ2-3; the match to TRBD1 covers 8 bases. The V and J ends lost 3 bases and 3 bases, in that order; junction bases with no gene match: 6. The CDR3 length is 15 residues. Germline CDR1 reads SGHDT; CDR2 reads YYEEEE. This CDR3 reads CASSYDRTGTDTQYF. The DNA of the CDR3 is TGTGCCAGCAGCTATGATCGGACAGGGACAGATACGCAGTATTTT.

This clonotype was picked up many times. The DNA for the CDR3 is TGTGCCAGCAGTTCGGAACATCAAGACAAGAGCAATCAGCCCCAGCATTTT. This sequence encodes CASSSEHQDKSNQPQHF. This chain uses TRBV27 with TRBJ1-5, with D hard to call. V lost 4 bases, J lost 1 base, and 17 bases lay in between. Germline CDR1 is MNHEY and CDR2 is SMNVEV (reference sequence). The CDR3 has 17 residues.

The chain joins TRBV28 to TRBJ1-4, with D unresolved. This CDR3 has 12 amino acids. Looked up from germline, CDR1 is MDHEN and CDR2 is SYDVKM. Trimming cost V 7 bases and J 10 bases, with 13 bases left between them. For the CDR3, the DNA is TGTGCCAGCACCGGGCAGAGAGGAAAACTGTTTTTT. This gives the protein CASTGQRGKLFF.

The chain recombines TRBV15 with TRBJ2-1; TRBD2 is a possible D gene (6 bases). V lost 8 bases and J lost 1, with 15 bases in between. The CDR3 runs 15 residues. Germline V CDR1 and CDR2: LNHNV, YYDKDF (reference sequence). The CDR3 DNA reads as TGTGCCACCGGGAGCGTCAGCGGGTCCTACAATGAGCAGTTCTTC. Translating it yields CATGSVSGSYNEQFF. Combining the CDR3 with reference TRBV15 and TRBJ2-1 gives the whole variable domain DAMVIQNPRYQVTQFGKPVTLSCSQTLNHNVMYWYQQKSSQAPKLLFHYYDKDFNNEADTPDNFQSRRPNTSFCFLDIRSPGLGDTAMYLCATGSVSGSYNEQFFGPGTRLTVL.

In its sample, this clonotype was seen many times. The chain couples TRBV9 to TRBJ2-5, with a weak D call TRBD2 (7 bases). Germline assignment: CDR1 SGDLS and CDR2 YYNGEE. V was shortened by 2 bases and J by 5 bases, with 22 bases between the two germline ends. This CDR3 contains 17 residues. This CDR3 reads CASSVWAGAQLGETQYF. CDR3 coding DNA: TGTGCCAGCAGCGTCTGGGCGGGGGCCCAGTTGGGGGAGACCCAGTACTTC.

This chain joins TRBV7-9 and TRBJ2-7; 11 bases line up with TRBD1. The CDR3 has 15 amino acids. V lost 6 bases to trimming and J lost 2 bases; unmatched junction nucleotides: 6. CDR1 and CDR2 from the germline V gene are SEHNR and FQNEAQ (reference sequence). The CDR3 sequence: CASRRTGGFAYEQYF. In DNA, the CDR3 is TGTGCCAGCAGACGGACAGGGGGCTTCGCCTACGAGCAGTACTTC.

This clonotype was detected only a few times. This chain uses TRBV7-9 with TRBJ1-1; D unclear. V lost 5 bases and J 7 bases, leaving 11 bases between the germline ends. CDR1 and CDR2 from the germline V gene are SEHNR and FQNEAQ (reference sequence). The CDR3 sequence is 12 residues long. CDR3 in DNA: TGTGCCAGCAGCAGACGTAGGGATGAAGCTTTCTTT. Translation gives CASSRRRDEAFF.

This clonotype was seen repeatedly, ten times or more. This CDR3 reads CASRSGGNYGYTF. DNA of the CDR3: TGTGCCAGCAGGTCGGGAGGGAACTATGGCTACACCTTC. The chain combines TRBV12-3 or TRBV12-4 with TRBJ1-2; unclear D gene. The CDR3 loop spans 13 amino acids. With 6 bases removed from V and 2 bases from J, the gap between germline ends came to 10 bases.

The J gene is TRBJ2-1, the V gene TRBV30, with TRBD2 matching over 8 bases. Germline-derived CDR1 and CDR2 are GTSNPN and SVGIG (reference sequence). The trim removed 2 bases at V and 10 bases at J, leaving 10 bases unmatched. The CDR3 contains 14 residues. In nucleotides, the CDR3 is TGTGCCTGGAGTAATTCATTAGCGGGAAGAGAGCAGTTCTTC. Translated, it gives CAWSNSLAGREQFF.

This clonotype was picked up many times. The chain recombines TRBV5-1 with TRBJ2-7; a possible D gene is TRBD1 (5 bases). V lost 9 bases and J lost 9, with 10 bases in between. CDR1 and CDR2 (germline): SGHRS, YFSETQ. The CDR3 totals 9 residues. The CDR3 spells CATLQAQYF. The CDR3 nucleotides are TGCGCCACGTTACAGGCGCAGTACTTC.

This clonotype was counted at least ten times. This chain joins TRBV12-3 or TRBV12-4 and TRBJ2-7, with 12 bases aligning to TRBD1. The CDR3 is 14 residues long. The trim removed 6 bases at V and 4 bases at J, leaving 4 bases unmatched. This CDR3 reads CASRGQGALYEQYF. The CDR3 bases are TGTGCCAGCAGGGGACAGGGGGCTTTATACGAGCAGTACTTC.

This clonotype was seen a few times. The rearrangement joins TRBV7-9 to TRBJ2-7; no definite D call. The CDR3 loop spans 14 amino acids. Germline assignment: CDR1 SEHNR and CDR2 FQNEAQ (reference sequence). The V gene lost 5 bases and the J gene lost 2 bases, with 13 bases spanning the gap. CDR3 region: CASSGQKVPYEQYF. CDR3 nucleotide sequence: TGTGCCAGCAGCGGCCAGAAGGTTCCCTACGAGCAGTACTTC. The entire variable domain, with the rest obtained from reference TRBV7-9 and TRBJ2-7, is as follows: DTGVSQNPRHKITKRGQNVTFRCDPISEHNRLYWYRQTLGQGPEFLTYFQNEAQLEKSRLLSDRFSAERPKGSFSTLEIQRTEQGDSAMYLCASSGQKVPYEQYFGPGTRLTVT.

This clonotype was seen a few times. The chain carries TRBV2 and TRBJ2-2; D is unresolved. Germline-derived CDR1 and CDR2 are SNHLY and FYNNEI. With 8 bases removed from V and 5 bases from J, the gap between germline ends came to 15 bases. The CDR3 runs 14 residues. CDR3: CASSSLGATGELFF. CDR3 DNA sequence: TGTGCCAGCTCGAGCTTGGGCGCAACCGGGGAGCTGTTTTTT.

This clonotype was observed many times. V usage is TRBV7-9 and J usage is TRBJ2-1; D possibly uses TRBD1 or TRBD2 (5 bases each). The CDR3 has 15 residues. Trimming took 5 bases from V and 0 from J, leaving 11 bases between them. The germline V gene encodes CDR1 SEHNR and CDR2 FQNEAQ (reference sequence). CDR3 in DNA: TGTGCCAGCAGCCATCCGGGACCCTCCTACAATGAGCAGTTCTTC. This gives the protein CASSHPGPSYNEQFF. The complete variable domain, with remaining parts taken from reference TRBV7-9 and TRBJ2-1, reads DTGVSQNPRHKITKRGQNVTFRCDPISEHNRLYWYRQTLGQGPEFLTYFQNEAQLEKSRLLSDRFSAERPKGSFSTLEIQRTEQGDSAMYLCASSHPGPSYNEQFFGPGTRLTVL.

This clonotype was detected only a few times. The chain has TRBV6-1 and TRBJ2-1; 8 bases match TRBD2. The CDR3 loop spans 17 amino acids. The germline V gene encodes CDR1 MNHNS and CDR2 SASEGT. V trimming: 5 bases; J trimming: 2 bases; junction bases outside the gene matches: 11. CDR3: CASSPRVREGPYNEQFF. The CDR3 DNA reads TGTGCCAGCAGTCCGCGGGTCCGGGAGGGCCCCTACAATGAGCAGTTCTTC.

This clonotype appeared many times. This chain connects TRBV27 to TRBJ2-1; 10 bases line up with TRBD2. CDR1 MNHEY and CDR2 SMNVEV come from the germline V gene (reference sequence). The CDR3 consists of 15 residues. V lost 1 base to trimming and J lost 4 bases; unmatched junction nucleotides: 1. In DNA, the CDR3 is TGTGCCAGCAGTTTATATAGCGGGGGGTACAATGAGCAGTTCTTC. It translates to CASSLYSGGYNEQFF.

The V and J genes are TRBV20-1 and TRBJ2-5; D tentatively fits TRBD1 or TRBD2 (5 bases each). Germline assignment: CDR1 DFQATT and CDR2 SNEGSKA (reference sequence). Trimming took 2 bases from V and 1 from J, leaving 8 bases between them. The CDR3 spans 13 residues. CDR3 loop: CSARPGTQETQYF. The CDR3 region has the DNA TGCAGTGCTAGACCCGGGACCCAAGAGACCCAGTACTTC.

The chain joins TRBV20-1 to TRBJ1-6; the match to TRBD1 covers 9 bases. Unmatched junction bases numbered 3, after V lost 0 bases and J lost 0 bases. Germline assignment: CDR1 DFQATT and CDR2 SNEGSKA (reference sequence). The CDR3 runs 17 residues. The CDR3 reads CSARDKDRGSYNSPLHF. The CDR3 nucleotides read TGCAGTGCTAGAGATAAGGACAGGGGCTCCTATAATTCACCCCTCCACTTT.